The sequence of this TCR beta chain was determined in a study of post-analysis software for immune sequencing data. Study background: There were relapsing-remitting, secondary progressive and progressive-relapsing multiple sclerosis among the disease courses included.

Researchers reported that TCR beta cDNA libraries carried unique molecular identifiers. TCRdb fed the PCR reads into MiXCR, producing one record per CDR3 protein. The sample shows roughly 430,000 distinct CDR3 sequences, approximately 42% of them seen only once. CDR3 size: 15 residues. This clonotype was seen a handful of times. The target antigen is unknown. One end of the junction fails to match germline, which may point to a read error. Study results and caveats: Same-batch preparations were strongly co-clustered by F measure. Included in a set of roughly five TRBV segments more frequent in patients than controls were TRBV5-6, TRBV5-1 and TRBV20-1. A significant reduction in normalized Chao1 diversity was observed in multiple sclerosis patients versus controls.

The gene calls are TRBV12-3 or TRBV12-4 and TRBJ1-1; D may be TRBD1 (6 bases). Input material: blood. This receptor was taken from a girl aged 2-10 years with multiple sclerosis. The CDR3 bases are TGTGCCAGCAGGTCGAACAGGGTGTTGAAGACTGAAGCTTTCTTT. It is translated as CASRSNRVLKTEAFF.